This T cell receptor beta chain was observed in a study of blood T cell repertoires in COVID-19 (dated by TCRdb to 2019 to 2021). As for the study more broadly: Samples from collaborators originated in the United States, Italy and Spain and spanned both the acute and convalescent phases of COVID-19. Where available, HLA class I and class II types were taken from metadata supplied by the sample provider and were not determined by assay-based typing. The repertoires were made available in a free public database intended to serve as a resource for research on the immune response to SARS-CoV-2. The samples were drawn from the first 160 participants of the ongoing ImmuneRACE study and from 1,254 subjects provided by 6 global collaborators. Nearly every sample came with metadata listing a de-identified subject ID, COVID-19 status, age in years and sex. The prospective study material was composed of cDNA or gDNA derived from T cells, B-cell-depleted T cells, or PBMCs. Deeply sampled blood TCRbeta repertoires from subjects exposed to, actively infected with, or recovered from COVID-19 were included in the dataset. General study outcomes and caveats: How much clinical and demographic metadata was included differed by source and by participant, and the metadata was provided uncurated.

Collaborating institutions collected whole blood in K2EDTA tubes following their own protocols. For TCRbeta analysis, collaborator samples were shipped as frozen whole blood, as isolated PBMCs, or as DNA extracted from either sample type. TCRbeta CDR3 regions were amplified from genomic DNA by means of the immunoSEQ Assay, a bias-controlled multiplex PCR. Concerning the study's data processing: The number of nucleated cells in each sample was estimated from the amplification of reference gene primers within the assay. To quantify the absolute abundance of each unique TCRbeta CDR3 rearrangement, sequence reads were collapsed and filtered. Productive Simpson clonality was computed per sample as the square root of Simpson's diversity index over productive rearrangements. TCRdb holds this immuneACCESS table with in-frame rearrangements only. Some clones are missing; in checked studies, unresolved V genes explain under half, and the rest has no known cause. From that table come the V and J calls and clone size; the DNA was used to work out D and trimming. The sample contains 84,000 or so clones, over 75% of them found a single time. The leading ten clones occupy about 7% of the sample.

Trimming removed 9 bases from V and 1 base from J; the gene matches leave 7 bases unexplained. The cysteine opens and the phenylalanine closes a CDR3 of 14 amino acids. The entry retains the CDR3 DNA only, 42 bases that are in frame from base 1. Sequences SGHVS (CDR1) and FQNEAQ (CDR2) are obtained from the germline V gene. In the case of this clone: Its target antigen remains unknown. No much larger clone exists at a distance of one base, and base qualities are not known.

Source material: peripheral blood. The rearranged chain carries TRBV7-8 and TRBJ1-1, and TRBD1 matches 8 of the central bases. The sequence derives from a man aged 70-80 years with acute or convalescent COVID-19. The CDR3: CASGTGVWNTEAFF. The nucleotide sequence is given as TGTGCCAGTGGGACAGGAGTTTGGAACACTGAAGCTTTCTTT. Reference TRBV7-8 and TRBJ1-1 proteins supply the regions before and after the CDR3; the full variable domain is: GAGVSQSPRYKVAKRGQDVALRCDPISGHVSLFWYQQALGQGPEFLTYFQNEAQLDKSGLPSDRFFAERPEGSVSTLKIQRTQQEDSAVYLCASGTGVWNTEAFFGQGTRLTVV.